The 32 T cell receptor beta chains listed next were all sequenced from one sample in a study of spatial heterogeneity in lung cancer. The antigens these receptors bind are not known. Using its own MiXCR run on the 5' RACE reads, TCRdb lists one record per CDR3 protein. This table has some 7,800 distinct CDR3 sequences, approximately 13% appearing once. Time point denoted: sample taken at primary tumor resection. Study-level findings and limits: It was found that expanded intratumoral alpha and beta TCR counts tracked tumor mutation counts.

The specimen comprised lung tumor tissue, sampled at surgery. The source of these receptors is a male donor with early-stage non-small cell lung cancer.

This clonotype was observed at least ten times. This beta chain is a stray read from a library made for alpha chains; its abundance is not meaningful. The chain joins TRBV7-2 to TRBJ1-2; 9 bases line up with TRBD1. Trimming at V came to 5 bases and at J to 7 bases, leaving 2 bases not matched to a gene. This CDR3 contains 12 residues. Per germline, CDR1 SGHTA and CDR2 FQGNSA. Here the CDR3 reads CASSRDRVGYTF. The CDR3 nucleotides are TGTGCCAGCAGCCGGGACAGGGTTGGCTACACCTTC.

This clonotype appeared many times. With the library built for alpha chains, this beta chain is off target and its frequency is not meaningful. J is TRBJ2-7 and V is TRBV7-2; D unclear. This CDR3 is 12 amino acids long. With 8 bases removed from V and 3 bases from J, the gap between germline ends came to 11 bases. The germline CDR1 and CDR2 sequences are SGHTA and FQGNSA. CDR3 in DNA: TGTGCCAGCTCCACAATGGGCTACGAGCAGTACTTC. It encodes CASSTMGYEQYF.

This clonotype was counted many times. This beta chain is an off-target read within a library intended for alpha chains, so its frequency means little. The chain carries TRBV27 and TRBJ1-5; D possibly corresponds to TRBD1 (5 bases). CDR1 is MNHEY and CDR2 is SMNVEV in the germline V gene (reference sequence). Trimming took 6 bases from V and 4 from J, leaving 16 bases between them. The CDR3 contains 15 residues. CDR3 in DNA: TGTGCCAGCAGGCTCCGCCGGGACGGGAATCAGCCCCAGCATTTT. The encoded protein is CASRLRRDGNQPQHF.

This clonotype counts as medium-sized. This beta chain lies outside the target of a library built for alpha chains; its clone size means little. The rearrangement joins TRBV6-6 to TRBJ1-1, with D possibly TRBD1 on 6 matching bases. The CDR3 has 13 residues. Between the trimmed V and J ends, which lost 5 bases and 4 bases, there was a span of 11 bases. In germline, CDR1 is MNHNY, CDR2 SVGAGI (reference sequence). This chain's CDR3 is CASSRQASTEAFF. The DNA for the CDR3 is TGTGCCAGCAGTCGACAGGCGAGCACTGAAGCTTTCTTT.

This clonotype was seen at least ten times. Because the library targeted alpha chains, this beta chain is an off-target read whose size means little. This chain joins TRBV6-2 or TRBV6-3 and TRBJ2-7, with D uncertain. This CDR3 has 12 amino acids. Trimming cost V 0 bases and J 3 bases, with 3 bases left between them. CDR1 is MNHEY, CDR2 SVGEGT, per germline. In DNA, the CDR3 is TGTGCCAGCAGTTACTCTCTCTACGAGCAGTACTTC. Protein sequence: CASSYSLYEQYF.

Many counts were recorded for this clonotype. This beta chain slipped into a library made for alpha chains as a stray read, so its size is not meaningful. This sequence joins TRBV12-3 or TRBV12-4 and TRBJ2-1, with D tentatively TRBD1 (6 bases). The CDR3 sequence is 19 residues long. The V gene lost 7 bases and the J gene lost 10 bases, with 35 bases spanning the gap. The CDR3 protein is CASTKFGGTVLARSQEQFF. The CDR3 nucleotides are TGTGCCAGCACTAAATTTGGGGGCACGGTGCTAGCTCGTTCCCAGGAGCAGTTCTTC.

By frequency in the sample, this clonotype is medium-sized. With the library built for alpha chains, this beta chain is off target and its frequency is not meaningful. This chain joins TRBV4-3 and TRBJ2-2; D uncertain. Trimming removed 0 bases from V and 4 bases from J, with 6 bases in between. The CDR3 runs 14 residues. In germline, CDR1 is LGHNA, CDR2 YSLEER. In DNA, the CDR3 is TGCGCCAGCAGCCAAGATTACGGCACCGGGGAGCTGTTTTTT. This sequence encodes CASSQDYGTGELFF.

In the case of this clonotype: Since the library was made to target alpha chains, this beta chain is a stray read and its abundance is not meaningful. This rearrangement joins TRBV12-3 or TRBV12-4 to TRBJ2-1, with unresolved D. Trimming removed 2 bases at V and 5 bases at J, with 10 bases between. The CDR3 covers 14 residues. CDR3 coding DNA: TGTGCCAGCAGTTTAACGGGTGACCACAATGAGCAGTTCTTC. Its translation: CASSLTGDHNEQFF.

This clonotype was counted at least ten times. Being off target in a library aimed at alpha chains, this beta chain has a size of little meaning. The gene calls are TRBV5-6 and TRBJ1-1; no firm D call. Per germline, CDR1 SGHDT and CDR2 YYEEEE. Trimming removed 7 bases at V and 5 bases at J, with 15 bases between. This CDR3 spans 13 amino acids. CDR3 loop: CASSSLGRTEAFF. The CDR3 DNA sequence: TGTGCCAGCTCCTCCCTCGGGAGGACTGAAGCTTTCTTT. The whole variable domain, remainder taken from reference TRBV5-6 and TRBJ1-1, is DAGVTQSPTHLIKTRGQQVTLRCSPKSGHDTVSWYQQALGQGPQFIFQYYEEEERQRGNFPDRFSGHQFPNYSSELNVNALLLGDSALYLCASSSLGRTEAFFGQGTRLTVV.

A note on this clonotype: For a library built for alpha chains, this beta chain is a stray read; little rests on its size. The chain has TRBV27 and TRBJ2-3; the match to TRBD1 covers 10 bases. CDR1 and CDR2 from the germline V gene are MNHEY and SMNVEV (reference sequence). Trimming removed 3 bases from V and 4 bases from J; junction bases left unmatched: 10. CDR3 size: 17 residues. For the CDR3, the DNA is TGTGCCAGCAGTTTTTGGACAGGGGGAGTGGGGGCAGATACGCAGTATTTT. As protein: CASSFWTGGVGADTQYF.

This clonotype has ten or more counts. This beta chain slipped into a library made for alpha chains as a stray read, so its size is not meaningful. The chain recombines TRBV12-3 or TRBV12-4 with TRBJ1-2; D might be TRBD1 (6 bases). The ends were cut back, 4 bases at V and 4 bases at J, with 13 bases in the middle. This CDR3 contains 14 residues. CDR3 sequence reads: CASSSRTALYGYTF. The CDR3 nucleotides are TGTGCCAGCAGTTCCAGGACAGCCCTCTATGGCTACACCTTC.

This clonotype is judged medium-sized (0.01 to 0.1%). As an off-target read in a library built for alpha chains, this beta chain has a frequency of little significance. This CDR3 reads CASSPDYEQYF. DNA for the CDR3: TGTGCCAGCAGCCCCGACTACGAGCAGTACTTC. The gene calls are TRBV11-2 and TRBJ2-7, with D hard to call. Trimming cost V 5 bases and J 3 bases, with 5 bases left between them. Germline CDR1 reads SGHAT; CDR2 reads FQNNGV. This CDR3 is built from 11 residues. Filled out from reference TRBV11-2 and TRBJ2-7, the complete variable domain reads EAGVAQSPRYKIIEKRQSVAFWCNPISGHATLYWYQQILGQGPKLLIQFQNNGVVDDSQLPKDRFSAERLKGVDSTLKIQPAKLEDSAVYLCASSPDYEQYFGPGTRLTVT.

This clonotype was recorded a few times. This beta chain is a stray sequence in a library constructed for alpha chains; its clone size is not meaningful. CDR3 coding DNA: TGCAGCGTTGTGGGGGGGACAGGGGACTACGAGCAGTACTTC. Its translation: CSVVGGTGDYEQYF. This sequence joins TRBV29-1 and TRBJ2-7, with 10 positions matching TRBD1. The trim removed 4 bases at V and 3 bases at J, leaving 6 bases unmatched. In germline, CDR1 is SQVTM, CDR2 ANQGSEA. The CDR3 totals 14 residues.

This clonotype is categorized as medium-sized. This beta chain is a stray read from a library made for alpha chains; its abundance is not meaningful. The V and J genes are TRBV7-9 and TRBJ2-7, with 10 bases fitting TRBD2. V shed 3 bases, J shed 3 bases, and the junction held 5 bases outside the gene matches. Germline V gene sequence: CDR1 SEHNR, CDR2 FQNEAQ (reference sequence). The CDR3 extends over 15 amino acids. CDR3 DNA: TGTGCCAGCAGCTTTGGGACTAGCGCTAGCTACGAGCAGTACTTC. Protein sequence: CASSFGTSASYEQYF.

Many counts were recorded for this clonotype. Because the library targeted alpha chains, this beta chain is an off-target read whose size means little. This chain connects TRBV2 to TRBJ2-3; D might be TRBD2 (6 bases). Trimming cost V 9 bases and J 2 bases, with 12 bases left between them. The CDR3 extends over 13 amino acids. Germline V gene lookup returns CDR1 SNHLY and CDR2 FYNNEI. CDR3 DNA: TGTGCCAGTGTAGCGGACTTCACAGATACGCAGTATTTT. It encodes CASVADFTDTQYF.

This clonotype is labeled medium-sized. As an off-target read in a library built for alpha chains, this beta chain has a frequency of little significance. The J gene is TRBJ2-1, the V gene TRBV7-2, with 10 positions matching TRBD2. The length of the CDR3 is 17 residues. Trimming cost V 0 bases and J 4 bases; bases outside gene matches: 6. The germline gives CDR1 SGHTA, CDR2 FQGNSA. The DNA for the CDR3 is TGTGCCAGCAGCTTAGCTTCGACTAGCGGGCAATACAATGAGCAGTTCTTC. This sequence encodes CASSLASTSGQYNEQFF.

To note about this clonotype: This beta chain is an off-target read within a library intended for alpha chains, so its frequency means little. The rearrangement uses TRBV28 and TRBJ1-2; D remains ambiguous. CDR1 MDHEN and CDR2 SYDVKM come from the germline V gene. V lost 2 bases and J lost 6, with 10 bases in between. The CDR3 runs 13 residues. This CDR3 is CASSLLRTHGYTF. The CDR3, as DNA: TGTGCCAGCAGTTTACTTCGGACCCATGGCTACACCTTC.

There are many counts of this clonotype. This beta chain turned up in a library designed for alpha chains; as an off-target read, its abundance says little. CDR3 bases: TGTGCCAGCAGTTACGGATGGGCCTACGAGCAGTACTTC. This gives the protein CASSYGWAYEQYF. The rearrangement joins TRBV7-2 to TRBJ2-7; D is unclear. V lost 6 bases, J lost 2 bases, and 11 bases lay in between. Germline V gives CDR1 SGHTA, CDR2 FQGNSA. There are 13 residues in the CDR3.

Sample share makes this clonotype medium-sized. This beta chain lies outside the target of a library built for alpha chains; its clone size means little. CDR3 sequence reads: CASSFLIGTPAEAFF. For the CDR3, the DNA is TGTGCCAGCAGCTTCCTCATTGGGACACCCGCAGAAGCTTTCTTT. This rearrangement joins TRBV11-2 to TRBJ1-1; possible D gene TRBD1, 6 bases. Germline values: CDR1 SGHAT, CDR2 FQNNGV. The CDR3 contains 15 residues. The germline V and J ends were trimmed by 3 bases and 8 bases, with 19 bases remaining between them.

In regard to this clonotype: The library was prepared for alpha chains; this beta chain is a stray read, so its frequency means little. The V gene is TRBV18, the J gene TRBJ1-5; D remains ambiguous. Germline assignment: CDR1 KGHSH and CDR2 LQKENI. V lost 1 base to trimming and J lost 4 bases, with 8 bases between them. This CDR3 contains 14 residues. CDR3 sequence: CASSPRGGNQPQHF. The CDR3 DNA is TGTGCCAGCTCACCACGAGGCGGTAATCAGCCCCAGCATTTT.

In its sample, this clonotype was seen many times. This beta chain is a stray read from a library made for alpha chains; its abundance is not meaningful. This rearrangement joins TRBV5-4 to TRBJ1-1; the D is unclear. Between the trimmed V and J ends, which lost 1 base and 7 bases, there was a span of 5 bases. This CDR3 is built from 11 residues. Germline V lookup: CDR1 SGHNT, CDR2 YYREEE (reference sequence). In DNA, the CDR3 is TGTGCCAGCAGCTTGAACCTTGAAGCTTTCTTT. It encodes CASSLNLEAFF.

This clonotype was seen many times. This beta chain came through as a stray read in a library set up for alpha chains, and its size says little. V usage is TRBV20-1 and J usage is TRBJ2-3, with 11 bases aligning to TRBD2. The CDR3 runs 16 residues. After removal of 6 bases from V and 5 bases from J, the junction contained 13 bases not matched to a gene. Looked up from germline, CDR1 is DFQATT and CDR2 is SNEGSKA (reference sequence). The CDR3 region is CSAPDPTSGRKDTQYF. The CDR3 region has the DNA TGCAGTGCCCCAGATCCCACTAGCGGGAGAAAAGATACGCAGTATTTT.

This clonotype is classed as medium-sized. A library prepared for alpha chains yielded this beta chain as an off-target read; its size is of little meaning. The CDR3 coding sequence is TGTGCCAGCAGCCCAGGGACTAGCGAGGGCGGGGAGCTGTTTTTT. Its protein is CASSPGTSEGGELFF. V is TRBV7-2 and J is TRBJ2-2, with 10 bases lining up with TRBD2. This CDR3 comprises 15 residues. Looked up from germline, CDR1 is SGHTA and CDR2 is FQGNSA. V lost 5 bases, J lost 7 bases, and 7 bases stayed unmatched.

This clonotype was detected many times. This beta chain is a stray sequence in a library constructed for alpha chains; its clone size is not meaningful. The chain uses TRBV5-4 and TRBJ2-3, with 12 positions matching TRBD2. CDR1 is SGHNT and CDR2 is YYREEE in the germline V gene (reference sequence). The CDR3 sequence is 17 residues long. J gave up 4 bases and V 4 bases, and 10 bases lay outside the gene matches. CDR3 sequence (DNA): TGTGCCAGCAGCCCTATGGCTAGCGGGAGGGGGGCAGATACGCAGTATTTT. Its translation is CASSPMASGRGADTQYF.

Within the sample, this clonotype is medium-sized. The library was prepared for alpha chains; this beta chain is a stray read, so its frequency means little. The chain is built from TRBV19 and TRBJ2-6; D possibly corresponds to TRBD2 (5 bases). The CDR3 has 16 residues. Trimming took off 6 bases at V and 3 bases at J, with 15 bases between the two ends. Germline V gives CDR1 LNHDA, CDR2 SQIVND (reference sequence). The CDR3 here is CASSRTAFGGANVLTF. The DNA of the CDR3 is TGTGCCAGTAGCCGGACTGCCTTTGGTGGGGCCAACGTCCTGACTTTC.

In its sample, this clonotype was seen a few times. Found in a library prepared for alpha chains, this beta chain is an off-target read, and its abundance has little meaning. This chain connects TRBV7-9 to TRBJ2-3, with D perhaps TRBD2 (5 bases). The CDR3 has 15 amino acids. V was trimmed by 2 bases and J by 2 bases, leaving 11 bases between them. Germline V CDR1 and CDR2: SEHNR, FQNEAQ (reference sequence). In DNA form, the CDR3 reads TGTGCCAGCAGCTTACTAGCTAAACACACAGATACGCAGTATTTT. Translated, it gives CASSLLAKHTDTQYF.

This clonotype was detected ten times or more. Found in a library prepared for alpha chains, this beta chain is an off-target read, and its abundance has little meaning. The rearrangement links TRBV6-1 to TRBJ1-6; D is ambiguous. The CDR3 sequence is 14 residues long. Trimming removed 7 bases at V and 8 bases at J, with 15 bases between. From germline, CDR1 is MNHNS and CDR2 SASEGT. The CDR3 here is CASKVGDTDSPLHF. The CDR3 DNA reads TGTGCCAGCAAAGTGGGAGACACGGATTCACCCCTCCACTTT.

This clonotype was counted at least ten times. This beta chain lies outside the target of a library built for alpha chains; its clone size means little. The CDR3 sequence is CASRASSYNEQFF. The CDR3 DNA follows: TGTGCCAGCAGGGCTAGCTCCTACAATGAGCAGTTCTTC. The genes are TRBV6-2 or TRBV6-3 and TRBJ2-1; D is unclear. Per germline, CDR1 MNHEY and CDR2 SVGEGT. V lost 6 bases to trimming and J lost 0 bases, with 6 bases between them. The CDR3 is made up of 13 amino acids.

By share, this clonotype counts as medium-sized. Within a library made for alpha chains, this beta chain is off target, and its count is uninformative. CDR3 loop: CASSTPRREGLTDTQYF. DNA of the CDR3: TGCGCCAGCAGCACTCCTAGGCGGGAGGGCCTGACAGATACGCAGTATTTT. The chain combines TRBV23-1 with TRBJ2-3; 9 nucleotides align to TRBD2. TRBV23-1 qualifies as an ORF whose function is uncertain. This CDR3 has 17 amino acids. Losses at the gene ends were 6 bases for V and 3 bases for J; bases not matched to a gene: 13.

The table lists this clonotype with many counts. The library was designed around alpha chains, so this beta chain is a stray read whose abundance carries little weight. This sequence joins TRBV14 and TRBJ2-1, with D possibly being TRBD1 or TRBD2 (5 bases each). The CDR3 runs 14 residues. Germline loops: CDR1 SGHDN, CDR2 FVKESK. V was pared by 1 base and J by 9 bases, with 13 bases between. The CDR3: CASSQAGSFGEQFF. The CDR3 DNA reads TGTGCCAGCAGCCAAGCAGGGAGTTTTGGTGAGCAGTTCTTC. The entire variable domain, with the rest obtained from reference TRBV14 and TRBJ2-1, is as follows: EAGVTQFPSHSVIEKGQTVTLRCDPISGHDNLYWYRRVMGKEIKFLLHFVKESKQDESGMPNNRFLAERTGGTYSTLKVQPAELEDSGVYFCASSQAGSFGEQFFGPGTRLTVL.

This clonotype has ten or more counts. Being off target in a library aimed at alpha chains, this beta chain has a size of little meaning. This sequence joins TRBV2 and TRBJ2-5; D unresolved. Germline V gives CDR1 SNHLY, CDR2 FYNNEI. Trimming removed 3 bases from V and 5 bases from J, with 4 bases in between. This CDR3 has 11 residues. In nucleotides, the CDR3 is TGTGCCAGCAGTGATTGGGAGACCCAGTACTTC. Residues: CASSDWETQYF.

This clonotype has ten or more counts. This beta chain appears as a stray read in a library generated for alpha chains; its size is not informative. The chain joins TRBV7-9 to TRBJ1-1; 12 bases align to TRBD1. J gave up 5 bases and V 5 bases, and 3 bases lay outside the gene matches. The CDR3 loop spans 14 amino acids. Germline CDR1 and CDR2: SEHNR and FQNEAQ (reference sequence). The chain's CDR3 is CASSRDRGLTEAFF. In nucleotides, the CDR3 is TGTGCCAGCAGCCGGGACAGGGGGCTGACTGAAGCTTTCTTT.